This T cell receptor (beta chain) was identified in a study of early stage breast cancer tumors. Study-wide context: Of some 17 invasive breast tumors, about 12 were hormone receptor-positive, HER2-negative. Study findings and constraints: Commonly generated sequences made up most enriched TCRB sequences shared between patients. In about 90% of the 16 patients, blood comparison separated tumor from normal breast.

TCRdb's table, derived via immunoSEQ multiplex PCR, lists solely in-frame clones and lacks some. The sample yields approximately 33,000 clones, around 67% seen once. A remark on this clone: Its antigen is as yet unknown.

In germline, CDR1 is SQVTM, CDR2 ANQGSEA. The CDR3 spans 14 residues. Trimming at V came to 4 bases and at J to 1 base, leaving 6 bases not matched to a gene. The receptor comes from a person aged 35-50 years with breast cancer. The J gene is TRBJ1-1, the V gene TRBV29-1; 7 nucleotides align to TRBD1. The sample was blood. In DNA form, the CDR3 reads TGCAGCGTTGGGGGGACAGCAACGAACACTGAAGCTTTCTTT. Protein sequence: CSVGGTATNTEAFF.